The sample holds many counts of the clone carrying this T cell receptor beta chain. As yet, its antigen is unknown. The CDR3 contains 17 residues. V lost 5 bases to trimming and J lost 0 bases; unmatched junction nucleotides: 9. Per germline, CDR1 MGHDK and CDR2 SYGVNS. The data were obtained in a study of T-cell reconstitution after alpha-beta-depleted transplantation in children. Study-wide points: Expanded clones from the graft, numbering several hundred, reportedly supplied alpha-beta T cells about two months after transplant. Day-60 TCRbeta diversity that was high in some patients was derived from surviving recipient T cells and thymic progenitors. It was newly produced T cells that mostly accounted for T-cell counts and diversity one year after transplant.

It was with unique molecular identifiers that the TCRbeta library was prepared. TCRdb ran MiXCR on the PCR reads and lists one entry per CDR3 protein. The table shows around 210,000 distinct CDR3 sequences, with about 6.6% occurring only once. The V call is TRBV25-1, the J call TRBJ2-7, with 11 bases that match TRBD2. This clonotype was sampled from a boy younger than 10 with acute lymphoblastic leukemia, due to receive a stem cell transplant. Sequencing used PBMCs, obtained before TCRalphabeta/CD19-depleted stem cell transplant. Written as DNA, the CDR3 is TGTGCCAGCAGTAGAGGAGTAGCGGGAGGGAGCTCCTACGAGCAGTACTTC. Encoded protein: CASSRGVAGGSSYEQYF.